A single sample is the source of the 21 T cell receptor beta chains below, sequenced in a study of T cell responses to AZD1222 COVID-19 vaccine. Here immunoSEQ multiplex PCR was the method, and the copy in TCRdb shows in-frame clones only, minus some. The sample comprises about 59,000 clones, 89% of which are singletons, and 5% to 6.5% rests with the top ten. The sample in question was peripheral blood, obtained 28 days after the second AZD1222 dose. The origin of the receptors is an adult who received the AZD1222 COVID-19 vaccine.

CDR3 amino acids: CASSRGRGGFTGELFF. The CDR3 DNA is TGTGCCAGCAGCCGGGGCCGGGGGGGGTTTACCGGGGAGCTGTTTTTT. The chain recombines TRBV5-4 with TRBJ2-2; 8 positions match TRBD2. Trimming removed 4 bases from V and 5 bases from J; junction bases left unmatched: 10. The CDR3 covers 16 residues. The germline gives CDR1 SGHNT, CDR2 YYREEE (reference sequence).

The chain recombines TRBV7-9 with TRBJ2-6; D is perhaps TRBD1 or TRBD2 (5 bases each). The length of the CDR3 is 16 residues. V lost 5 bases to trimming and J lost 4 bases, with 15 bases between them. Germline V gives CDR1 SEHNR, CDR2 FQNEAQ (reference sequence). CDR3 region: CASSTQAGTGANVLTF. CDR3 sequence (DNA): TGTGCCAGCAGCACCCAGGCAGGGACGGGGGCCAACGTCCTGACTTTC.

The rearrangement uses TRBV10-1 and TRBJ2-7, with a weak D call TRBD1 (6 bases). The CDR3 totals 13 residues. Germline loops: CDR1 WNHNN, CDR2 SYGVQD (reference sequence). V was cut by 3 bases and J by 7 bases, with 13 bases left in between. CDR3: CASSDMGAREQYF. CDR3 DNA sequence: TGCGCCAGCAGTGATATGGGGGCGAGGGAGCAGTACTTC.

The chain carries TRBV11-2 and TRBJ2-7; 8 nucleotides line up with TRBD1. The V segment lost 5 bases and the J segment 4 bases; nucleotides outside the gene matches: 10. Germline CDR1 is SGHAT and CDR2 is FQNNGV. CDR3 length equals 15 residues. For the CDR3, the DNA is TGTGCCAGCAGCCTAAATGCGGGACAGGAGTACGAGCAGTACTTC. Translation gives CASSLNAGQEYEQYF.

The V call is TRBV27, the J call TRBJ1-5; 9 nucleotides line up with TRBD1. Losses at the gene ends were 2 bases for V and 0 bases for J; bases not matched to a gene: 11. This CDR3 is built from 19 residues. Per the germline V gene, CDR1 is MNHEY and CDR2 is SMNVEV (reference sequence). CDR3 region: CASSLRVPDRGHSNQPQHF. The CDR3, as DNA: TGTGCCAGCAGTTTAAGAGTTCCGGACAGGGGCCATAGCAATCAGCCCCAGCATTTT.

The rearrangement uses TRBV28 and TRBJ1-1; D gene ambiguous. The germline gives CDR1 MDHEN, CDR2 SYDVKM. The CDR3 runs to 15 residues. V lost 7 bases, J lost 2 bases, and 17 bases lay in between. The chain's CDR3 is CASTPPGGVNTEAFF. The CDR3 DNA follows: TGTGCCAGCACTCCTCCTGGCGGGGTAAACACTGAAGCTTTCTTT. Looking up the rest from reference TRBV28 and TRBJ1-1 gives the full variable domain: DVKVTQSSRYLVKRTGEKVFLECVQDMDHENMFWYRQDPGLGLRLIYFSYDVKMKEKGDIPEGYSVSREKKERFSLILESASTNQTSMYLCASTPPGGVNTEAFFGQGTRLTVV.

The J gene is TRBJ1-2, the V gene TRBV5-1, with D possibly being TRBD1 (6 bases). Germline CDR1 and CDR2: SGHRS and YFSETQ. The CDR3 is 12 amino acids. V lost 4 bases to trimming and J lost 7 bases, with 11 bases between them. The CDR3 DNA reads TGCGCCAGCAGCGAAATACAGGGTGGCTACACCTTC. It translates to CASSEIQGGYTF.

The V call is TRBV9, the J call TRBJ2-1; D is unclear. V lost 5 bases, J lost 10 bases, and 10 bases lay in between. CDR1 and CDR2 (germline): SGDLS, YYNGEE. This CDR3 is 11 amino acids long. CDR3: CASSGPAEQFF. The CDR3 DNA is TGTGCCAGCAGTGGACCAGCCGAGCAGTTCTTC.

This chain connects TRBV27 to TRBJ2-3; D may correspond to TRBD1 or TRBD2 (5 bases each). V gave up 7 bases and J gave up 2 bases, with 22 bases separating them. Germline CDR1 MNHEY, CDR2 SMNVEV (reference sequence). CDR3 length: 17 amino acids. The CDR3: CASTPEGSRWNTDTQYF. The CDR3 nucleotides read TGTGCCAGCACCCCCGAGGGGAGCCGATGGAACACAGATACGCAGTATTTT.

The table lists this clone with a few counts. The rearrangement joins TRBV6-5 to TRBJ1-5; D is possibly TRBD1 (5 bases). V lost 5 bases to trimming and J lost 0 bases, with 11 bases between them. The CDR3 spans 15 residues. In germline, CDR1 is MNHEY, CDR2 SVGAGI. The CDR3 region has the DNA TGTGCCAGCAGTCGACAGCCTTATAGCAATCAGCCCCAGCATTTT. Protein product: CASSRQPYSNQPQHF.

The genes are TRBV7-2 and TRBJ2-3; no reliable D call. CDR1 is SGHTA and CDR2 is FQGNSA in the germline V gene. V lost 1 base to trimming and J lost 1 base, with 3 bases between them. CDR3 length: 13 residues. The CDR3 DNA reads as TGTGCCAGCAGCTTAGATGGCACAGATACGCAGTATTTT. Its protein product is CASSLDGTDTQYF.

In its sample, this clone was seen a few times. The rearrangement uses TRBV6-5 and TRBJ1-1; D remains unclear. Germline V gene sequence: CDR1 MNHEY, CDR2 SVGAGI. The CDR3 loop spans 13 amino acids. V lost 7 bases and J lost 4, with 13 bases in between. CDR3 sequence reads: CASNPTWGTEAFF. The DNA of the CDR3 is TGTGCCAGCAACCCGACCTGGGGCACTGAAGCTTTCTTT.

This sequence joins TRBV27 and TRBJ1-5; D is unclear. In germline, CDR1 is MNHEY, CDR2 SMNVEV (reference sequence). The CDR3 has 15 residues. The V gene lost 5 bases and the J gene lost 1 base, with 12 bases spanning the gap. CDR3 amino acids: CASSPGTGSNQPQHF. The DNA of the CDR3 is TGTGCCAGCAGTCCCGGAACCGGAAGCAATCAGCCCCAGCATTTT.

This sequence joins TRBV6-2 or TRBV6-3 and TRBJ2-2; D may correspond to TRBD1 or TRBD2 (6 bases each). The length of the CDR3 is 19 residues. The V gene's germline CDR1 is MNHEY and CDR2 SVGEGT. V was shortened by 2 bases and J by 2 bases, with 21 bases between the two germline ends. This chain's CDR3 is CASSYLPGGWGRNTGELFF. In DNA form, the CDR3 reads TGTGCCAGCAGTTACCTCCCTGGGGGGTGGGGGCGAAACACCGGGGAGCTGTTTTTT.

This clone appeared a few times. J is TRBJ2-7 and V is TRBV14; D is undetermined. The V end lost 1 base, the J end lost 3 bases, and 13 bases lay between the germline ends. CDR1 and CDR2 (germline): SGHDN, FVKESK. The CDR3 runs to 15 residues. This CDR3 reads CASSQGSGFRYEQYF. CDR3 in DNA: TGTGCCAGCAGCCAAGGGTCTGGGTTCCGCTACGAGCAGTACTTC.

The V gene is TRBV18, the J gene TRBJ1-1; D gene uncertain. The germline CDR1 and CDR2 sequences are KGHSH and LQKENI. Between the trimmed V and J ends, which lost 4 bases and 1 base, there was a span of 13 bases. CDR3 length: 15 residues. The CDR3: CASSQFSGKNTEAFF. CDR3 DNA sequence: TGTGCCAGCTCACAGTTTTCGGGCAAGAACACTGAAGCTTTCTTT. Combining the CDR3 with reference TRBV18 and TRBJ1-1 gives the whole variable domain NAGVMQNPRHLVRRRGQEARLRCSPMKGHSHVYWYRQLPEEGLKFMVYLQKENIIDESGMPKERFSAEFPKEGPSILRIQQVVRGDSAAYFCASSQFSGKNTEAFFGQGTRLTVV.

The chain employs TRBV6-6 and TRBJ1-5; 11 bases fit TRBD1. CDR1 MNHNY and CDR2 SVGAGI come from the germline V gene (reference sequence). The CDR3 covers 16 residues. J was trimmed by 5 bases and V by 6 bases; bases with no gene match: 9. CDR3: CASRRHWTGGDQPQHF. CDR3 nucleotide sequence: TGTGCCAGCAGACGCCACTGGACAGGGGGCGATCAGCCCCAGCATTTT.

The V gene is TRBV27, the J gene TRBJ2-3; D ambiguous. Germline CDR1 and CDR2: MNHEY and SMNVEV (reference sequence). Deletions cut 4 bases from V and 6 bases from J, with 11 bases between. The CDR3 is 13 residues long. Here the CDR3 reads CASSSPSMDTQYF. The CDR3 DNA reads as TGTGCCAGCAGTTCTCCCTCGATGGATACGCAGTATTTT.

The chain combines TRBV18 with TRBJ1-1; no clear D gene. V was cut by 1 base and J by 1 base, with 7 bases left in between. Germline assignment: CDR1 KGHSH and CDR2 LQKENI. There are 14 residues in the CDR3. The CDR3 coding sequence is TGTGCCAGCTCACCACTGATAGGGAACACTGAAGCTTTCTTT. This encodes CASSPLIGNTEAFF.

The chain links TRBV11-2 to TRBJ2-5; no clear D. The V end lost 4 bases, the J end lost 5 bases, and 11 bases lay between the germline ends. The CDR3 runs 13 residues. Germline V CDR1 and CDR2: SGHAT, FQNNGV. CDR3 region: CASSSLRAETQYF. CDR3 bases: TGTGCCAGCAGCTCCCTTCGAGCCGAGACCCAGTACTTC.

The rearrangement joins TRBV7-2 to TRBJ2-5, with D tentatively TRBD2 (6 bases). Germline V gives CDR1 SGHTA, CDR2 FQGNSA. The CDR3 totals 19 residues. V dropped 0 bases and J dropped 4 bases, with 24 bases sitting between them. CDR3 in DNA: TGTGCCAGCAGCTTAGCGCGGGGAACCGGTATTATCCCACGAGAGACCCAGTACTTC. Protein sequence: CASSLARGTGIIPRETQYF.